Listed below are T cell receptor beta chains from one sample, sequenced in a study of human T cells and chemical hapten exposure. From the RACE reads, TCRdb called clonotypes with MiXCR, one entry per CDR3 protein. The sample has about 340,000 distinct CDR3 sequences; 6% to 8.5% are singletons. Sequencing was performed on whole blood, taken in connection with sensitization to the hapten diphenylcyclopropenone (DPC). The receptors were gathered from a woman between 18 and 30 years old with alopecia areata. Some clones in this sample may be carry-over from other donors' samples. CDR3s include the opening cysteine and the closing phenylalanine or tryptophan. D genes are given only for firm matches. Only some rows state a clone size, as once, few, many or a class for expanded clones.

J: TRBJ1-2; D: TRBD1; V: TRBV11-2; size: many; CDR3: CASSPGQGAKANYGYTF; DNA: TGTGCCAGCAGCCCCGGACAGGGGGCGAAAGCTAACTATGGCTACACCTTC
J: TRBJ2-7; D: .; V: TRBV27; size: few; CDR3: CASSLGPGSPYEQYF; DNA: TGTGCCAGCAGTTTAGGGCCAGGGTCGCCCTACGAGCAGTACTTC
J: TRBJ1-2; D: .; V: TRBV12-3/TRBV12-4; size: few; CDR3: CASSSQTGNYGKDYGYTF; DNA: TGTGCCAGCAGCTCGCAAACAGGAAACTACGGGAAGGACTATGGCTACACCTTC
J: TRBJ2-5; D: TRBD1; V: TRBV10-3; size: few; CDR3: CAISEGDRRETQYF; DNA: TGTGCCATCAGTGAGGGGGACAGGCGGGAGACCCAGTACTTC
J: TRBJ1-5; D: .; V: TRBV7-2; size: few; CDR3: CASSYSDTNQPQHF; DNA: TGTGCCAGCAGCTATTCGGATACCAATCAGCCCCAGCATTTT
J: TRBJ2-3; D: TRBD2; V: TRBV6-5; size: many; CDR3: CASRSGGDTDTQYF; DNA: TGTGCCAGCCGCAGCGGGGGGGACACAGATACGCAGTATTTT
J: TRBJ1-1; D: .; V: TRBV6-5; size: .; CDR3: CASSYGRAGAEAFF; DNA: TGTGCCAGCAGTTACGGGCGCGCAGGGGCTGAAGCTTTCTTT
J: TRBJ2-5; D: TRBD1; V: TRBV29-1; size: many; CDR3: CSVGQGATEQETQYF; DNA: TGCAGCGTTGGACAGGGGGCTACGGAGCAAGAGACCCAGTACTTC
J: TRBJ1-4; D: .; V: TRBV20-1; size: .; CDR3: CSARSVSYATNEKLFF; DNA: TGCAGTGCTAGATCCGTTTCCTATGCAACTAATGAAAAACTGTTTTTT
J: TRBJ2-7; D: TRBD1; V: TRBV12-3/TRBV12-4; size: few; CDR3: CASRPGQGAERGEQYF; DNA: TGTGCCAGCAGACCCGGACAGGGGGCGGAAAGAGGTGAGCAGTACTTC
J: TRBJ1-4; D: TRBD1; V: TRBV18; size: .; CDR3: CASARQGVDEKLFF; DNA: TGTGCCAGCGCCAGACAGGGGGTGGATGAAAAACTGTTTTTT
J: TRBJ1-5; D: TRBD1; V: TRBV12-3/TRBV12-4; size: many; CDR3: CASSFHPTGNSNQPQHF; DNA: TGTGCCAGCAGTTTCCACCCGACAGGGAATAGCAATCAGCCCCAGCATTTT
J: TRBJ2-3; D: .; V: TRBV6-2/TRBV6-3; size: many; CDR3: CASGGLTDTQYF; DNA: TGTGCCAGCGGGGGGCTCACAGATACGCAGTATTTT
J: TRBJ2-1; D: TRBD2; V: TRBV28; size: .; CDR3: CASSGADSGGYNEQFF; DNA: TGTGCCAGCAGTGGAGCAGATAGCGGGGGCTACAATGAGCAGTTCTTC
J: TRBJ2-3; D: .; V: TRBV6-2/TRBV6-3; size: .; CDR3: CASSYPSSRSYLTDTQYF; DNA: TGTGCCAGCAGTTACCCCAGTTCGAGGAGTTACTTAACAGATACGCAGTATTTT
J: TRBJ1-3; D: .; V: TRBV20-1; size: many; CDR3: CSARVQNPDHIGNTIYF; DNA: TGCAGTGCTAGGGTCCAAAATCCCGACCACATAGGAAACACCATATATTTT
J: TRBJ1-5; D: TRBD1; V: TRBV4-2; size: .; CDR3: CASSQAGQGNQPQHF; DNA: TGTGCCAGCAGCCAGGCCGGACAGGGCAATCAGCCCCAGCATTTT
J: TRBJ2-3; D: .; V: TRBV7-2; size: .; CDR3: CASSLLGGRMRTDTQYF; DNA: TGTGCCAGCAGCTTACTAGGGGGGCGGATGCGCACAGATACGCAGTATTTT
J: TRBJ2-6; D: .; V: TRBV10-3; size: many; CDR3: CAISESGANVLTF; DNA: TGTGCCATCAGTGAGAGTGGGGCCAACGTCCTGACTTTC
J: TRBJ2-7; D: TRBD1; V: TRBV6-5; size: few; CDR3: CASSSWDRGYEQYF; DNA: TGTGCCAGCAGTTCATGGGACAGGGGGTACGAGCAGTACTTC
J: TRBJ1-2; D: .; V: TRBV7-2; size: few; CDR3: CASSGTASYGYTF; DNA: TGTGCCAGCAGCGGTACAGCTTCCTATGGCTACACCTTC
J: TRBJ2-1; D: .; V: TRBV5-6; size: many; CDR3: CASSLRGASSYNEQFF; DNA: TGTGCCAGCAGCTTGCGGGGCGCCAGCTCCTACAATGAGCAGTTCTTC
J: TRBJ2-3; D: .; V: TRBV9; size: many; CDR3: CASSAGGVADTQYF; DNA: TGTGCCAGCAGCGCCGGAGGGGTGGCAGATACGCAGTATTTT
J: TRBJ2-1; D: TRBD2; V: TRBV7-2; size: many; CDR3: CASSRLAGGPDEQFF; DNA: TGTGCCAGCAGCCGACTAGCGGGGGGACCTGATGAGCAGTTCTTC
J: TRBJ2-1; D: TRBD1; V: TRBV4-1; size: few; CDR3: CASSQVTGNHNEQFF; DNA: TGCGCCAGCAGCCAAGTGACAGGGAATCACAATGAGCAGTTCTTC
J: TRBJ2-3; D: .; V: TRBV3-1; size: many; CDR3: CASSPRRKDTYTDTQYF; DNA: TGTGCCAGCAGCCCACGAAGAAAAGACACATACACAGATACGCAGTATTTT
J: TRBJ1-2; D: TRBD1; V: TRBV7-6; size: many; CDR3: CASSLGAGSGTGGYGYTF; DNA: TGTGCCAGCAGCTTAGGGGCAGGATCCGGGACAGGGGGCTATGGCTACACCTTC
J: TRBJ2-3; D: .; V: TRBV27; size: .; CDR3: CASGGHTDTQYF; DNA: TGTGCCAGCGGGGGGCACACAGATACGCAGTATTTT
J: TRBJ1-3; D: .; V: TRBV7-2; size: .; CDR3: CASSFTDVSSGNTIYF; DNA: TGTGCCAGCAGCTTTACAGACGTCTCATCTGGAAACACCATATATTTT
J: TRBJ2-5; D: TRBD1; V: TRBV5-1; size: many; CDR3: CASSLAGGETQYF; DNA: TGTGCCAGCAGCTTAGCAGGGGGAGAGACCCAGTACTTC
J: TRBJ2-3; D: TRBD2; V: TRBV27; size: .; CDR3: CASRKRTSGFADTQYF; DNA: TGTGCCAGCAGGAAAAGGACTAGCGGGTTCGCAGATACGCAGTATTTT
J: TRBJ1-1; D: TRBD1; V: TRBV6-5; size: few; CDR3: CASSYSIIWTGEDTEAFF; DNA: TGTGCCAGCAGTTACTCGATTATCTGGACAGGGGAGGACACTGAAGCTTTCTTT
J: TRBJ1-6; D: .; V: TRBV9; size: few; CDR3: CASSVEGNGVNPLHF; DNA: TGTGCCAGCAGCGTAGAGGGAAATGGGGTAAATCCCCTCCACTTT
J: TRBJ1-5; D: .; V: TRBV4-3; size: many; CDR3: CASSQDRLNQPQHF; DNA: TGCGCCAGCAGCCAAGATCGGTTAAATCAGCCCCAGCATTTT
J: TRBJ2-3; D: TRBD1; V: TRBV12-3/TRBV12-4; size: many; CDR3: CASSLYSTGGSNADTQYF; DNA: TGTGCCAGCAGTTTATATTCGACAGGGGGAAGTAATGCAGATACGCAGTATTTT
J: TRBJ1-2; D: .; V: TRBV28; size: .; CDR3: CASSQILIPTATYGYTF; DNA: TGTGCCAGCAGTCAAATACTAATCCCCACAGCCACCTATGGCTACACCTTC
J: TRBJ2-2; D: TRBD1; V: TRBV7-2; size: many; CDR3: CASSYLGTGFNTGELFF; DNA: TGTGCCAGCAGTTACCTAGGGACAGGGTTCAACACCGGGGAGCTGTTTTTT
J: TRBJ2-1; D: .; V: TRBV5-6; size: many; CDR3: CASSLTSIYNEQFF; DNA: TGTGCCAGCAGCTTGACTAGTATATACAATGAGCAGTTCTTC
J: TRBJ2-3; D: .; V: TRBV15; size: many; CDR3: CATSRDITDTQYF; DNA: TGTGCCACCAGCAGAGATATCACAGATACGCAGTATTTT
J: TRBJ1-5; D: .; V: TRBV7-8; size: .; CDR3: CASSLRATNQPQHF; DNA: TGTGCCAGCAGCTTACGGGCGACCAATCAGCCCCAGCATTTT
J: TRBJ2-3; D: .; V: TRBV18; size: few; CDR3: CASSPRPSTDTQYF; DNA: TGTGCCAGCTCACCGAGACCGAGCACAGATACGCAGTATTTT
J: TRBJ1-2; D: .; V: TRBV12-3/TRBV12-4; size: many; CDR3: CASEGESGYTF; DNA: TGTGCCAGTGAAGGGGAGAGCGGCTACACCTTC
J: TRBJ1-1; D: .; V: TRBV20-1; size: .; CDR3: CSVRREGTEAFF; DNA: TGCAGTGTTAGGCGGGAGGGTACTGAAGCTTTCTTT
J: TRBJ2-7; D: .; V: TRBV6-5; size: few; CDR3: CASSYRGTSYEQYF; DNA: TGTGCCAGCAGTTACCGAGGTACCTCCTACGAGCAGTACTTC
J: TRBJ2-3; D: TRBD1; V: TRBV29-1; size: few; CDR3: CSVWGQGLGTQYF; DNA: TGCAGCGTTTGGGGACAGGGGTTAGGTACGCAGTATTTT
J: TRBJ2-1; D: TRBD1; V: TRBV20-1; size: many; CDR3: CSAPGTEDYNEQFF; DNA: TGCAGTGCCCCCGGGACAGAAGATTACAATGAGCAGTTCTTC
J: TRBJ2-2; D: .; V: TRBV6-2/TRBV6-3; size: few; CDR3: CASSLTSTVANTGELFF; DNA: TGTGCCAGCAGTCTTACTTCAACGGTTGCAAACACCGGGGAGCTGTTTTTT